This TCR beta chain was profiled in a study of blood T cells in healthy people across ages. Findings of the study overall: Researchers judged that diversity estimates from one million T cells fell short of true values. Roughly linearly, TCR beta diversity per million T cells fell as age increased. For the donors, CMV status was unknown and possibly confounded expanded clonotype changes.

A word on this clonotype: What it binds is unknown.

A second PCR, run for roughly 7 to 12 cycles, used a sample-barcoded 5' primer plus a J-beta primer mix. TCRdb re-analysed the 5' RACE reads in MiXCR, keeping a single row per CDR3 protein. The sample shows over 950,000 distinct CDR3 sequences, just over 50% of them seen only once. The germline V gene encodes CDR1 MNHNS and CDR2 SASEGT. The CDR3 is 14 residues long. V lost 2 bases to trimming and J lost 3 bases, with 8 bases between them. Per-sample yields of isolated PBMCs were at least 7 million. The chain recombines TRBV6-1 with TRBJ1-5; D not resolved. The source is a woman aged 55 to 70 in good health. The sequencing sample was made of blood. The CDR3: CASSEWTINQPQHF. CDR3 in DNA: TGTGCCAGCAGTGAATGGACGATCAATCAGCCCCAGCATTTT.